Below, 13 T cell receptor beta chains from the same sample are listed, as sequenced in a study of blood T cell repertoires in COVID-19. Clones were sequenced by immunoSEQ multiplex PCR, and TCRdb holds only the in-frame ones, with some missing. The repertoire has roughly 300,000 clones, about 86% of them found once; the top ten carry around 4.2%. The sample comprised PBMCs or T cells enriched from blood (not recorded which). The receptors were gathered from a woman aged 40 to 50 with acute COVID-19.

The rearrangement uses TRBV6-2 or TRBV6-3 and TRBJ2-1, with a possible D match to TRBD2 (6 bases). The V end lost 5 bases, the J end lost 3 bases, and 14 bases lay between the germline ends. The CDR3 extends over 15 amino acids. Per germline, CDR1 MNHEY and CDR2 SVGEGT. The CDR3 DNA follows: TGTGCCAGCAGTCGCCGAGGCGGGGTCTACAATGAGCAGTTCTTC. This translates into CASSRRGGVYNEQFF.

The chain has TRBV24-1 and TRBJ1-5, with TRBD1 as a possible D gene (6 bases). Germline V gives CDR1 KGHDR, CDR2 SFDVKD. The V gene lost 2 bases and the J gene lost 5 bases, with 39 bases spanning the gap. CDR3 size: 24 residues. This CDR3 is CATSDWGGRRNKVVDGGLDQPQHF. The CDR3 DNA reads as TGTGCCACCAGTGATTGGGGGGGGCGGCGAAATAAGGTTGTCGATGGAGGCCTAGATCAGCCCCAGCATTTT.

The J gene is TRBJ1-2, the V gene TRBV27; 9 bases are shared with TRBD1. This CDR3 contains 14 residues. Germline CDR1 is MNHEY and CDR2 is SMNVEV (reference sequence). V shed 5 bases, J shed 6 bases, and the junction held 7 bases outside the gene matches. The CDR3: CASSPRTGVDGYTF. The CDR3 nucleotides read TGTGCCAGCAGTCCTCGGACAGGGGTGGATGGCTACACCTTC.

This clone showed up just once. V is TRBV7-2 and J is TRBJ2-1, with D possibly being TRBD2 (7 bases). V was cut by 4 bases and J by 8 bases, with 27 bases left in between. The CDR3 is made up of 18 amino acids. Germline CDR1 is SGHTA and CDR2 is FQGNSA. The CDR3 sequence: CASSSRGGGITISDEQFF. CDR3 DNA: TGTGCCAGCAGCTCCCGGGGAGGGGGGATTACAATCTCCGATGAGCAGTTCTTC.

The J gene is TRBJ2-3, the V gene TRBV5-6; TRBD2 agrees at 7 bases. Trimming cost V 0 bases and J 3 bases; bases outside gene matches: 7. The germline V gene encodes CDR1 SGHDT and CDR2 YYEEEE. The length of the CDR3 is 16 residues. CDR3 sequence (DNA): TGTGCCAGCAGCTTGGGGCCGGGACTAAATACAGATACGCAGTATTTT. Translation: CASSLGPGLNTDTQYF.

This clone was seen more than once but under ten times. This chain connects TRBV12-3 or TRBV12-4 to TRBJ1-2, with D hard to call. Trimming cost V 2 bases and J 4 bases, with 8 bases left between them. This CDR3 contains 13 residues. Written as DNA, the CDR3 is TGTGCCAGCAGTTTAAATCGGAGCTATGGCTACACCTTC. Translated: CASSLNRSYGYTF.

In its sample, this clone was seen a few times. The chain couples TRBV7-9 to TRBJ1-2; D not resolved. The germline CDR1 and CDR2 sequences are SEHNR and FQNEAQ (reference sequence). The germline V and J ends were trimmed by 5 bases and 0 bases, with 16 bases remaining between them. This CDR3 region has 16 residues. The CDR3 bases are TGTGCCAGCAGCGCCCCGGAATGGGGAGCTAACTATGGCTACACCTTC. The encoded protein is CASSAPEWGANYGYTF.

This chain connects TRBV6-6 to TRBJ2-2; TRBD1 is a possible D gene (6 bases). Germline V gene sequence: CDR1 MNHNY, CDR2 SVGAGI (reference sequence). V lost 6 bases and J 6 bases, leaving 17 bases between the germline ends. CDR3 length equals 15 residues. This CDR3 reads CASRITRQDSGELFF. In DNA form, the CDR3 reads TGTGCCAGCAGGATTACTAGACAGGACTCCGGGGAGCTGTTTTTT.

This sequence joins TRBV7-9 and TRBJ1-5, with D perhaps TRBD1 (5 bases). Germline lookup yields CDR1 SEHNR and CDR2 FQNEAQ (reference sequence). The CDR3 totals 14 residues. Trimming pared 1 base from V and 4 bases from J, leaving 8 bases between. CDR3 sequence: CASSLEGRNQPQHF. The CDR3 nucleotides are TGTGCCAGCAGCTTAGAGGGGAGGAATCAGCCCCAGCATTTT. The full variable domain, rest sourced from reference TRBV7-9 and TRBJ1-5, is DTGVSQNPRHKITKRGQNVTFRCDPISEHNRLYWYRQTLGQGPEFLTYFQNEAQLEKSRLLSDRFSAERPKGSFSTLEIQRTEQGDSAMYLCASSLEGRNQPQHFGDGTRLSIL.

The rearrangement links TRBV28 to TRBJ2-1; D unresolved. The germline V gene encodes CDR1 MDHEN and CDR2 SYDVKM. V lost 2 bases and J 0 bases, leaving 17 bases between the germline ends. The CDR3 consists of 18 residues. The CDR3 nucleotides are TGTGCCAGCAGTTTAGCGTCGTACAGAATTTCCTCCTACAATGAGCAGTTCTTC. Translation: CASSLASYRISSYNEQFF. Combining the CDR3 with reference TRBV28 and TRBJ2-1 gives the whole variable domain DVKVTQSSRYLVKRTGEKVFLECVQDMDHENMFWYRQDPGLGLRLIYFSYDVKMKEKGDIPEGYSVSREKKERFSLILESASTNQTSMYLCASSLASYRISSYNEQFFGPGTRLTVL.

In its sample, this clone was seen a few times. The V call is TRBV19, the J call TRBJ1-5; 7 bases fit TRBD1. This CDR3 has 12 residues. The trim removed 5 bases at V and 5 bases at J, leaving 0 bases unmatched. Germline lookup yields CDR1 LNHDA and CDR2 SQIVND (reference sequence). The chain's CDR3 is CASSDRDQPQHF. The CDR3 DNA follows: TGTGCCAGTAGTGACAGGGATCAGCCCCAGCATTTT.

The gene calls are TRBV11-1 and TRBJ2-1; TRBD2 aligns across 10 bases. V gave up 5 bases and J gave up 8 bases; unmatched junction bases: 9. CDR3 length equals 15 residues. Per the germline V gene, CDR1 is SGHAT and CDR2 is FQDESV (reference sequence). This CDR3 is CASSAPSGSWYEQFF. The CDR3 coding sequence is TGTGCCAGCAGCGCTCCTAGCGGGAGTTGGTATGAGCAGTTCTTC. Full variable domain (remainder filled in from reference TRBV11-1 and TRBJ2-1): EAEVAQSPRYKITEKSQAVAFWCDPISGHATLYWYRQILGQGPELLVQFQDESVVDDSQLPKDRFSAERLKGVDSTLKIQPAELGDSAMYLCASSAPSGSWYEQFFGPGTRLTVL.

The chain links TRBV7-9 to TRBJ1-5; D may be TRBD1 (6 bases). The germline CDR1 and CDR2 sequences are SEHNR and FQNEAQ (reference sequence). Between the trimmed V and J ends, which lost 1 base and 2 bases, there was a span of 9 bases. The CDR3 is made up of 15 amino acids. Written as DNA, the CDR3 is TGTGCCAGCAGCTTAGACAGGGCCGGCAATCAGCCCCAGCATTTT. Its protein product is CASSLDRAGNQPQHF. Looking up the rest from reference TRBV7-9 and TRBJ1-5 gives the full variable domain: DTGVSQNPRHKITKRGQNVTFRCDPISEHNRLYWYRQTLGQGPEFLTYFQNEAQLEKSRLLSDRFSAERPKGSFSTLEIQRTEQGDSAMYLCASSLDRAGNQPQHFGDGTRLSIL.